The 10 T cell receptor beta chains listed next were all sequenced from one sample in a study of identical twins (dated by TCRdb to about 2016). Library prep was done by 5' RACE. TCRdb lists the instrument as Illumina HiSeq 2000. Clones were called with MiXCR by TCRdb after fastp trimmed the public reads at Q25, and only in-frame beta chains were retained. Each entry is one CDR3 protein sequence, shown with its most common DNA and genes. This sample holds about 530,000 distinct CDR3 sequences; approximately 20% were observed only once. The top ten constitute around 0.47% of the sample. Separately, the same data were catalogued under a study of yellow fever vaccine responses in identical twins.

The sample comprised CD4+ T cells sorted from blood. The receptors here all came from a woman between 18 and 29 years old in good health.

This clonotype was counted only a few times. V usage is TRBV3-1 and J usage is TRBJ2-7, with D perhaps TRBD1 (6 bases). Per germline, CDR1 LGHDT and CDR2 YNNKEL (reference sequence). Deletions cut 4 bases from V and 2 bases from J, with 12 bases between. This CDR3 is 14 amino acids long. CDR3 in DNA: TGTGCCAGCAGCCCGTGGGACACCGCCTACGAGCAGTACTTC. This codes for CASSPWDTAYEQYF.

This rearrangement joins TRBV5-1 to TRBJ2-5, with 10 bases that match TRBD2. CDR3 length equals 15 residues. V trimming: 5 bases; J trimming: 5 bases; junction bases outside the gene matches: 9. Germline V gene lookup returns CDR1 SGHRS and CDR2 YFSETQ. In nucleotides, the CDR3 is TGCGCCAGCAGAATTAGCGGGGGGCCGGGTGAGACCCAGTACTTC. This sequence encodes CASRISGGPGETQYF.

The chain uses TRBV12-3 or TRBV12-4 and TRBJ1-5, with 10 bases aligning to TRBD1. The CDR3 length is 15 residues. V trimming: 2 bases; J trimming: 6 bases; junction bases outside the gene matches: 4. CDR3: CASSLRDRGGQPQHF. In nucleotides, the CDR3 is TGTGCCAGCAGTTTACGGGACAGGGGTGGTCAGCCCCAGCATTTT.

The J gene is TRBJ2-5, the V gene TRBV5-1, with 8 bases identical to TRBD1. The CDR3 is 16 residues long. CDR1 is SGHRS and CDR2 is YFSETQ in the germline V gene. J was trimmed by 5 bases and V by 1 base; bases with no gene match: 10. As DNA, the CDR3 is TGCGCCAGCAGCTTGTACTCAGGGGGCGGAAGGGAGACCCAGTACTTC. This gives the protein CASSLYSGGGRETQYF. The entire variable domain, with the rest obtained from reference TRBV5-1 and TRBJ2-5, is as follows: KAGVTQTPRYLIKTRGQQVTLSCSPISGHRSVSWYQQTPGQGLQFLFEYFSETQRNKGNFPGRFSGRQFSNSRSEMNVSTLELGDSALYLCASSLYSGGGRETQYFGPGTRLLVL.

The chain joins TRBV18 to TRBJ1-4; D might be TRBD1 (5 bases). The CDR3 runs to 14 residues. V lost 1 base and J 3 bases, leaving 6 bases between the germline ends. From germline, CDR1 is KGHSH and CDR2 LQKENI. The CDR3 sequence: CASSPQGSNEKLFF. For the CDR3, the DNA is TGTGCCAGCTCACCACAGGGGTCTAATGAAAAACTGTTTTTT.

The V call is TRBV24-1, the J call TRBJ2-1; 10 bases fit TRBD2. Germline CDR1 and CDR2: KGHDR and SFDVKD. V lost 4 bases, J lost 3 bases, and 5 bases stayed unmatched. The CDR3 is 16 residues long. The DNA for the CDR3 is TGTGCCACCAGTGAGGCTAGCGGGAGATTCTACAATGAGCAGTTCTTC. Translated, it gives CATSEASGRFYNEQFF.

The chain has TRBV25-1 and TRBJ2-5, with TRBD2 matching 7 bases. The CDR3 extends over 14 amino acids. CDR1 is MGHDK and CDR2 is SYGVNS in the germline V gene. V trimming: 3 bases; J trimming: 5 bases; junction bases outside the gene matches: 6. The CDR3 nucleotides read TGTGCCAGCAGTGATGGGGGGGTAGGGGAGACCCAGTACTTC. It encodes CASSDGGVGETQYF.

The rearrangement links TRBV20-1 to TRBJ2-3; the match to TRBD2 covers 9 bases. The CDR3 runs to 16 residues. The J segment lost 2 bases and the V segment lost 2 bases, leaving 8 bases of the junction unmatched. Germline V CDR1 and CDR2: DFQATT, SNEGSKA (reference sequence). CDR3 DNA: TGCAGTGCTAGAACAGGGACTAGCCGTAACACAGATACGCAGTATTTT. Translation: CSARTGTSRNTDTQYF.

The V call is TRBV24-1, the J call TRBJ2-1; D may be TRBD2 (6 bases). CDR1 is KGHDR and CDR2 is SFDVKD in the germline V gene. The V gene lost 5 bases and the J gene lost 0 bases, with 13 bases spanning the gap. The CDR3 spans 16 residues. The CDR3 loop reads CATSGREPSSYNEQFF. CDR3 nucleotide sequence: TGTGCCACCAGTGGCCGGGAGCCCAGCTCCTACAATGAGCAGTTCTTC.

This clonotype occurred a few times. The chain couples TRBV15 to TRBJ2-3, with 8 bases lining up with TRBD2. There are 15 residues in the CDR3. The V segment lost 2 bases and the J segment 4 bases; nucleotides outside the gene matches: 5. The germline V gene encodes CDR1 LNHNV and CDR2 YYDKDF (reference sequence). CDR3 nucleotide sequence: TGTGCCACCAGCAGAAAGCGGGAGACCGCAGATACGCAGTATTTT. Amino acids: CATSRKRETADTQYF.